The 27 T cell receptor beta chains below were found in one sample sequenced in a study of PD-1 blockade in classical Hodgkin lymphoma. The protocol was immunoSEQ multiplex PCR, while the TCRdb copy is restricted to in-frame clones and leaves out a portion. The sample contains around 21,000 clones, roughly nine tenths of which appear only once. Sample time point: newly diagnosed, previously untreated cHL patient sample. Investigators isolated CD4+ T cells from thawed PBMCs through magnetic negative selection. Material for sequencing was CD4+ T cells from blood. The origin of the receptors is a human donor with classical Hodgkin lymphoma.

V is TRBV7-8 and J is TRBJ1-1; possible D gene TRBD1, 5 bases. The CDR3 extends over 15 amino acids. Germline values: CDR1 SGHVS, CDR2 FQNEAQ. Trimming left V 4 bases short and J 7 bases short, with 19 bases between. This CDR3 is CASSSHQLLRGEAFF. The CDR3 coding sequence is TGTGCCAGCAGCTCCCATCAACTGCTGAGGGGTGAAGCTTTCTTT.

V usage is TRBV6-1 and J usage is TRBJ2-7; 11 bases fit TRBD2. The length of the CDR3 is 14 residues. V was pared by 10 bases and J by 1 base, with 6 bases of the junction left unmatched. CDR1 and CDR2 (germline): MNHNS, SASEGT. CDR3 protein: CATRLAGISYEQYF. For the CDR3, the DNA is TGTGCCACCCGACTAGCGGGGATTTCCTACGAGCAGTACTTC.

The V and J genes are TRBV6-5 and TRBJ2-6; TRBD1 matches at 7 bases. Losses at the gene ends were 5 bases for V and 2 bases for J; bases not matched to a gene: 0. The CDR3 has 14 amino acids. Germline V gene sequence: CDR1 MNHEY, CDR2 SVGAGI. CDR3 sequence reads: CASSRGPGANVLTF. The CDR3 DNA follows: TGTGCCAGCAGTAGGGGGCCTGGGGCCAACGTCCTGACTTTC.

This clone was detected only once. The chain uses TRBV5-1 and TRBJ1-6; 7 bases are a match to TRBD1. This CDR3 region has 14 residues. J gave up 7 bases and V 5 bases, and 6 bases lay outside the gene matches. Germline V gene data show CDR1 as SGHRS and CDR2 as YFSETQ. The CDR3 protein is CASSSDRVNSPLHF. The CDR3 DNA sequence: TGCGCCAGCAGTTCAGACAGGGTAAATTCACCCCTCCACTTT. The complete variable domain, with remaining parts taken from reference TRBV5-1 and TRBJ1-6, reads KAGVTQTPRYLIKTRGQQVTLSCSPISGHRSVSWYQQTPGQGLQFLFEYFSETQRNKGNFPGRFSGRQFSNSRSEMNVSTLELGDSALYLCASSSDRVNSPLHFGNGTRLTVT.

In this sample, this clone turned up a few times. The genes are TRBV5-5 and TRBJ1-5, with D possibly being TRBD1 (5 bases). This CDR3 region has 13 residues. Trimming stripped 3 bases from V and 5 bases from J, with 9 bases between. Germline V gene sequence: CDR1 SGHKS, CDR2 YYEKEE (reference sequence). CDR3 in DNA: TGTGCCAGCAGCTCGACAGCCGATCAGCCCCAGCATTTT. This sequence encodes CASSSTADQPQHF.

The chain employs TRBV10-3 and TRBJ1-4; D not resolved. Germline CDR1 ENHRY, CDR2 SYGVKD. The CDR3 spans 15 residues. V was trimmed by 4 bases and J by 8 bases, leaving 17 bases between them. The DNA of the CDR3 is TGTGCCATCAGTGGGTCGACCCCTCCTGGGGAAAAACTGTTTTTT. Protein product: CAISGSTPPGEKLFF.

The gene calls are TRBV30 and TRBJ2-5, with unresolved D. This CDR3 region has 10 residues. The germline V gene encodes CDR1 GTSNPN and CDR2 SVGIG (reference sequence). Between the trimmed V and J ends, which lost 5 bases and 10 bases, there was a span of 11 bases. The CDR3 here is CAWGRRLQYF. DNA for the CDR3: TGTGCCTGGGGGCGCCGCCTCCAGTACTTC.

The chain has TRBV27 and TRBJ2-7; D is tentatively TRBD1 or TRBD2 (5 bases each). The CDR3 has 14 amino acids. Germline V gene data show CDR1 as MNHEY and CDR2 as SMNVEV (reference sequence). Trimming removed 2 bases at V and 3 bases at J, with 11 bases between. The CDR3 spells CASSLIPGGYEQYF. The CDR3 bases are TGTGCCAGCAGTTTAATCCCTGGGGGCTACGAGCAGTACTTC.

The chain combines TRBV28 with TRBJ2-1, with TRBD2 matching 8 bases. This CDR3 region has 15 residues. The germline CDR1 and CDR2 sequences are MDHEN and SYDVKM. V shed 4 bases and J 5 bases; nucleotides not matched to a gene: 7. CDR3 amino acids: CASSSAGGRNNEQFF. The CDR3 region has the DNA TGTGCCAGCAGTTCCGCTGGCGGGAGGAACAATGAGCAGTTCTTC. Full variable domain (rest looked up from reference TRBV28 and TRBJ2-1): DVKVTQSSRYLVKRTGEKVFLECVQDMDHENMFWYRQDPGLGLRLIYFSYDVKMKEKGDIPEGYSVSREKKERFSLILESASTNQTSMYLCASSSAGGRNNEQFFGPGTRLTVL.

This rearrangement joins TRBV4-1 to TRBJ2-5; D might be TRBD1 (5 bases). The V end was cut by 1 base, the J end by 6 bases, with 15 bases between. This CDR3 has 15 amino acids. Germline V gives CDR1 MGHRA, CDR2 YSYEKL. In DNA form, the CDR3 reads TGCGCCAGCAGCCAAGTATCCGCAGGGATAAAGACCCAGTACTTC. It translates to CASSQVSAGIKTQYF.

The chain combines TRBV5-8 with TRBJ1-3; D remains unclear. V shed 0 bases and J shed 8 bases, with 21 bases lying between them. The germline gives CDR1 SGHTS, CDR2 YDEGEE. This CDR3 spans 17 amino acids. The CDR3 sequence: CASSLGPGGGKVDTIYF. DNA of the CDR3: TGTGCCAGCAGCTTGGGGCCGGGTGGAGGGAAGGTCGACACCATATATTTT.

The rearrangement links TRBV27 to TRBJ2-2; D remains ambiguous. V was pared by 8 bases and J by 0 bases, with 7 bases between. The CDR3 is 13 amino acids. Germline V gene data show CDR1 as MNHEY and CDR2 as SMNVEV (reference sequence). The CDR3 DNA sequence: TGTGCCAGCCGACCGGCGAACACCGGGGAGCTGTTTTTT. It yields the protein CASRPANTGELFF.

The chain employs TRBV7-9 and TRBJ2-5, with 9 bases matching TRBD1. The germline gives CDR1 SEHNR, CDR2 FQNEAQ (reference sequence). The J segment lost 4 bases and the V segment lost 3 bases, leaving 6 bases of the junction unmatched. CDR3 length: 15 amino acids. CDR3 loop: CASSFGTGSRETQYF. In DNA form, the CDR3 reads TGTGCCAGCAGCTTTGGGACAGGGTCCCGAGAGACCCAGTACTTC.

This chain joins TRBV5-1 and TRBJ2-5; D remains unclear. The CDR3 is 13 amino acids. V was shortened by 0 bases and J by 0 bases, with 3 bases between the two germline ends. Germline V gene data show CDR1 as SGHRS and CDR2 as YFSETQ. CDR3 loop: CASSLDYQETQYF. DNA of the CDR3: TGCGCCAGCAGCTTGGATTACCAAGAGACCCAGTACTTC.

The V and J genes are TRBV5-6 and TRBJ2-2; D unclear. The germline V and J ends were trimmed by 0 bases and 0 bases, with 12 bases remaining between them. This CDR3 has 17 residues. In germline, CDR1 is SGHDT, CDR2 YYEEEE. CDR3 region: CASSLGGQAANTGELFF. The CDR3 bases are TGTGCCAGCAGCTTGGGGGGTCAGGCCGCGAACACCGGGGAGCTGTTTTTT.

The V gene is TRBV5-4, the J gene TRBJ2-1, with D perhaps matching TRBD2 (5 bases). Trimming cost V 4 bases and J 9 bases, with 11 bases left between them. The germline V gene has CDR1 SGHNT and CDR2 YYREEE (reference sequence). CDR3 length equals 12 residues. The chain's CDR3 is CASSLVAGEQFF. Here the CDR3 DNA reads TGTGCCAGCAGCCTGGTGGCGGGTGAGCAGTTCTTC.

The rearrangement uses TRBV5-4 and TRBJ2-1, with 8 bases matching TRBD2. V lost 4 bases, J lost 6 bases, and 15 bases stayed unmatched. This CDR3 is 17 amino acids long. Germline V lookup: CDR1 SGHNT, CDR2 YYREEE (reference sequence). The CDR3 protein is CASSARRNGGAGNEQFF. DNA for the CDR3: TGTGCCAGCAGCGCCCGGCGAAACGGGGGGGCGGGCAATGAGCAGTTCTTC.

This clone appeared a single time. The CDR3 spells CASRPGGVHEQYF. CDR3 bases: TGTGCCAGCAGGCCCGGGGGGGTCCACGAGCAGTACTTC. The chain links TRBV19 to TRBJ2-7, with 8 bases identical to TRBD2. The CDR3 extends over 13 amino acids. Per the germline V gene, CDR1 is LNHDA and CDR2 is SQIVND (reference sequence). Trimming removed 9 bases from V and 5 bases from J; junction bases left unmatched: 9. The whole variable domain, filled in from reference TRBV19 and TRBJ2-7, reads DGGITQSPKYLFRKEGQNVTLSCEQNLNHDAMYWYRQDPGQGLRLIYYSQIVNDFQKGDIAEGYSVSREKKESFPLTVTSAQKNPTAFYLCASRPGGVHEQYFGPGTRLTVT.

The chain uses TRBV5-6 and TRBJ2-7; TRBD1 aligns across 7 bases. The CDR3 is 15 residues long. The germline CDR1 and CDR2 sequences are SGHDT and YYEEEE. With 4 bases clipped from V and 2 bases from J, the junction kept 9 bases outside the gene matches. CDR3 DNA: TGTGCCAGCAGCGGGGTGGGGGACAGCCCCTACGAGCAGTACTTC. Translating it yields CASSGVGDSPYEQYF.

The genes are TRBV11-2 and TRBJ2-7; TRBD2 matches at 9 bases. The CDR3 loop spans 16 amino acids. The trim removed 2 bases at V and 5 bases at J, leaving 10 bases unmatched. From germline, CDR1 is SGHAT and CDR2 FQNNGV. CDR3 nucleotide sequence: TGTGCCAGCAGCTTACTCGGGACTAGCCTATTCGACGAGCAGTACTTC. Its translation: CASSLLGTSLFDEQYF.

The chain combines TRBV7-9 with TRBJ1-4; no reliable D call. The V end was cut by 5 bases, the J end by 8 bases, with 24 bases between. Germline V gene sequence: CDR1 SEHNR, CDR2 FQNEAQ (reference sequence). The CDR3 totals 17 residues. The CDR3 region has the DNA TGTGCCAGCAGCCCCCCTGGGTGGGCGGGCCCCCAGGAAAAACTGTTTTTT. Encoded protein: CASSPPGWAGPQEKLFF.

The V call is TRBV18, the J call TRBJ2-7; tentatively, D is TRBD2 (5 bases). The CDR3 covers 16 residues. From germline, CDR1 is KGHSH and CDR2 LQKENI. V lost 6 bases, J lost 7 bases, and 25 bases lay in between. CDR3 nucleotides: TGTGCCAGCTCCCAAGAGATAGGGTTTGGAACGGGGGAGCAGTACTTC. Its translation: CASSQEIGFGTGEQYF. Full variable domain (remainder filled in from reference TRBV18 and TRBJ2-7): NAGVMQNPRHLVRRRGQEARLRCSPMKGHSHVYWYRQLPEEGLKFMVYLQKENIIDESGMPKERFSAEFPKEGPSILRIQQVVRGDSAAYFCASSQEIGFGTGEQYFGPGTRLTVT.

This chain links TRBV18 with TRBJ1-6; D gene ambiguous. The length of the CDR3 is 16 residues. V was clipped by 4 bases and J by 0 bases, with 10 bases between them. CDR1 KGHSH and CDR2 LQKENI come from the germline V gene. CDR3 protein: CASSLTVSSYNSPLHF. The CDR3, as DNA: TGTGCCAGCTCACTAACTGTCAGCTCCTATAATTCACCCCTCCACTTT.

The CDR3 DNA reads as TGCGCCAGCAGCTTTGATCCCGAGGGCTCAAACACTGAAGCTTTCTTT. Encoded protein: CASSFDPEGSNTEAFF. The chain has TRBV5-1 and TRBJ1-1; D is ambiguous. Germline CDR1 and CDR2: SGHRS and YFSETQ. The CDR3 extends over 16 amino acids. Between the trimmed V and J ends, which lost 2 bases and 2 bases, there was a span of 16 bases. Filled out from reference TRBV5-1 and TRBJ1-1, the complete variable domain reads KAGVTQTPRYLIKTRGQQVTLSCSPISGHRSVSWYQQTPGQGLQFLFEYFSETQRNKGNFPGRFSGRQFSNSRSEMNVSTLELGDSALYLCASSFDPEGSNTEAFFGQGTRLTVV.

The chain couples TRBV10-3 to TRBJ2-5; 12 bases map to TRBD2. CDR3 length: 13 residues. V lost 10 bases, J lost 5 bases, and 5 bases stayed unmatched. CDR1 and CDR2 from the germline V gene are ENHRY and SYGVKD. In DNA form, the CDR3 reads TGTGCCACTAACGGACTAGCGGGGGAGACCCAGTACTTC. Amino acids: CATNGLAGETQYF.

The V call is TRBV2, the J call TRBJ2-1; the D gene is possibly TRBD2 (5 bases). The CDR3 totals 18 residues. Germline V gene lookup returns CDR1 SNHLY and CDR2 FYNNEI. Trimming stripped 6 bases from V and 5 bases from J, with 26 bases between. The CDR3 loop is CASRPSWPLAEDHNEQFF. The CDR3 DNA follows: TGTGCCAGCAGGCCCTCCTGGCCCCTAGCCGAGGACCACAATGAGCAGTTCTTC.

This clone has only a few counts. J is TRBJ1-6 and V is TRBV30; a possible D gene is TRBD1 (5 bases). Germline CDR1 reads GTSNPN; CDR2 reads SVGIG (reference sequence). The V and J ends lost 1 base and 7 bases respectively, with 8 bases between them. This CDR3 region has 13 residues. For the CDR3, the DNA is TGTGCCTGGAGTGGACAGATGAATTCACCCCTCCACTTT. Protein sequence: CAWSGQMNSPLHF.